The rows below give T cell receptor beta chains drawn from one sample of a study of blood T cell repertoires in COVID-19. Assay: immunoSEQ multiplex PCR; the TCRdb copy retains only in-frame clones and omits some. Here the sample spans roughly 140,000 clones, around 80% being singletons. The sample consisted of PBMCs or T cells enriched from blood (not recorded which). These receptors all come from a man aged 50 or older who had recovered from COVID-19. CDR3s include the opening cysteine and the closing phenylalanine or tryptophan. A D gene is named only where the DNA matches it firmly. A clone size is listed for some rows: how often the clone was seen (once, few, many), or a class if it is expanded.

j_call v_call cdr3_length d_call clone_size cdr3_nt cdr3_aa
TRBJ2-7 TRBV5-4 14 TRBD2 NA TGTGCCAGCAGCTTGCTGGGGGGGACCTACGAGCAGTACTTC CASSLLGGTYEQYF
TRBJ1-2 TRBV19 15 NA few TGTGCCAGTAGTACCAAACACCAGACTAACTATGGCTACACCTTC CASSTKHQTNYGYTF
TRBJ1-4 TRBV6-1 14 NA NA TGTGCCAGCAGTGAAGGACATGCTAATGAAAAACTGTTTTTT CASSEGHANEKLFF
TRBJ2-4 TRBV9 15 TRBD2 NA TGTGCCAGCAGCGTGCGGGGGGTGACTCAGGACATTCAGTACTTC CASSVRGVTQDIQYF
TRBJ1-3 TRBV18 17 TRBD1 NA TGTGCCAGCTCACCCACTCGTGACAGGGGGCAAGGAAACACCATATATTTT CASSPTRDRGQGNTIYF
TRBJ1-1 TRBV9 15 TRBD1 NA TGTGCCAGCAGCGCCACACAGGGGGCATACACTGAAGCTTTCTTT CASSATQGAYTEAFF
TRBJ2-1 TRBV30 15 TRBD2 NA TGTGCCTGGAGTTCTCAAATTGGGGGGGTTAATGAGCAGTTCTTC CAWSSQIGGVNEQFF
TRBJ1-3 TRBV14 14 NA NA TGTGCCAGCAGCCGACAGAGCTCTGGAAACACCATATATTTT CASSRQSSGNTIYF
TRBJ1-2 TRBV27 12 TRBD1 NA TGTGCCAGCAGTCCTCGGGACAGCCAGTACTTCTTC CASSPRDSQYFF
TRBJ2-5 TRBV6-2/TRBV6-3 12 NA NA TGTGCCAGCAGTTACGGGGACAAGACCCAGTACTTC CASSYGDKTQYF
TRBJ1-1 TRBV15 13 NA NA TGTGCCACCAGCAGCTCCCGGAGAACTGAAGCTTTCTTT CATSSSRRTEAFF
TRBJ2-7 TRBV14 13 TRBD1 NA TGTGCCAGCAGCGGTGACAGGGGCTACGAGCAGTACTTC CASSGDRGYEQYF
TRBJ1-5 TRBV27 15 TRBD1 NA TGTGCCAGCAGTTTAGTAGGGGGCGGTAATCAGCCCCAGCATTTT CASSLVGGGNQPQHF
TRBJ1-1 TRBV7-2 14 NA once TGTGCCAGCAGCTTAGGGCAGGTGAACACTGAAGCTTTCTTT CASSLGQVNTEAFF
TRBJ2-5 TRBV7-2 14 TRBD2 NA TGTGCCAGCAGCTTCTTAGCGGGACAAGAGACCCAGTACTTC CASSFLAGQETQYF
TRBJ1-1 TRBV3-1/TRBV3-2 16 NA NA TGTGCCAGCAGCCAAGATCGACTCACTACTAACACTGAAGCTTTCTTT CASSQDRLTTNTEAFF
TRBJ1-1 TRBV19 15 NA NA TGTGCCAGTAGTAAAGACTTTACGGTGAACACTGAAGCTTTCTTT CASSKDFTVNTEAFF
TRBJ1-5 TRBV30 13 NA NA TGTGCCTGGGCTTCGAGGGATAATCAGCCCCAGCATTTT CAWASRDNQPQHF
TRBJ2-3 TRBV2 12 NA NA TGTGCCAGCAGGGGGGGTACAGATACGCAGTATTTT CASRGGTDTQYF
TRBJ1-1 TRBV11-2 13 NA NA TGTGCCAGCAGCTTAGGGACTGGAACTGAAGCTTTCTTT CASSLGTGTEAFF
TRBJ1-1 TRBV18 13 NA NA TGTGCCAGCTCACCTACAGGGAACACTGAAGCTTTCTTT CASSPTGNTEAFF
TRBJ2-3 TRBV19 15 TRBD2 NA TGTGCCAGTCAAAATCGGGGGGTCAGCACAGATACGCAGTATTTT CASQNRGVSTDTQYF
TRBJ1-4 TRBV29-1 11 TRBD1 NA TGCAGCGGAAACAGGGGTGAAAAACTGTTTTTT CSGNRGEKLFF
TRBJ1-1 TRBV11-2 16 NA NA TGTGCCAGCAGCCTCTCGGGGGTCCGCATGAACACTGAAGCTTTCTTT CASSLSGVRMNTEAFF
TRBJ1-2 TRBV6-1 16 TRBD1 NA TGTGCCAGCAGTGAAGGAACAGGGGGCGTTCGCCGTGGCTACACCTTC CASSEGTGGVRRGYTF
TRBJ2-1 TRBV15 14 NA once TGTGCCACCAGAAGGGACTCCAACAGCGGTGAGCAGTTCTTC CATRRDSNSGEQFF
TRBJ1-1 TRBV10-2 13 TRBD1 NA TGCGCCAGCAGAGGACAGGGGGCCACTGAAGCTTTCTTT CASRGQGATEAFF
TRBJ1-6 TRBV11-3 15 TRBD1 NA TGTGCCAGCAGCTTACCACAGGGGGCTAATTCACCCCTCCACTTT CASSLPQGANSPLHF
TRBJ1-5 TRBV7-8 15 NA many TGTGCCAGCAGCTTGGCAAATGGGGGGGATCAGCCCCAGCATTTT CASSLANGGDQPQHF
TRBJ1-2 TRBV4-2 14 TRBD1 NA TGTGCCAGCAGCCGGACAGGGGAGGATTATGGCTACACCTTC CASSRTGEDYGYTF
TRBJ2-1 TRBV7-6 16 NA NA TGTGCCAGCAGCACCCCCGGACAGCCGTACTACAATGAGCAGTTCTTC CASSTPGQPYYNEQFF
TRBJ2-4 TRBV5-1 12 NA NA TGCGCCAGCAGCTTGGTCGCAGACATTCAGTACTTC CASSLVADIQYF
TRBJ1-5 TRBV6-1 15 NA NA TGTGCCAGCAGTGAAAGCGGGGGTCCAGGCCAACCCCAGCATTTT CASSESGGPGQPQHF
TRBJ2-3 TRBV5-3 18 TRBD1 NA TGTGCCAGAAGCGAAGGACAGGGGGTTGGTACACACACAGATACGCAGTATTTT CARSEGQGVGTHTDTQYF
TRBJ2-3 TRBV4-1 18 TRBD2 NA TGCGCCAGCAGCCAAGCAGTACTAGCGGGGGGTCGTACAGATACGCAGTATTTT CASSQAVLAGGRTDTQYF
TRBJ1-5 TRBV12-3/TRBV12-4 13 NA once TGTGCCAGCAGCTGGACAGGCAATCAGCCCCAGCATTTT CASSWTGNQPQHF
TRBJ1-5 TRBV23-1 17 NA few TGCGCCAGCAGTCAAGGGGGGGCGCGCAATAGCAATCAGCCCCAGCATTTT CASSQGGARNSNQPQHF
TRBJ1-2 TRBV20-1 12 NA NA TGCAGTGCTAGTCGCGGGAACTATGGCTACACCTTC CSASRGNYGYTF
TRBJ1-6 TRBV6-5 14 TRBD1 NA TGTGCCAGCAGTTACCTCCAGGGGGAATCACCCCTCCACTTT CASSYLQGESPLHF
TRBJ1-2 TRBV10-1 17 TRBD1 NA TGCGCCAGCAGTGACCTCCTCCGGGACAGGGGACGATATGGCTACACCTTC CASSDLLRDRGRYGYTF
TRBJ1-4 TRBV9 15 NA NA TGTGCCAGCAGCGCAGGGACAACAACTAATGAAAAACTGTTTTTT CASSAGTTTNEKLFF
TRBJ1-1 TRBV7-2 15 TRBD1 NA TGTGCCAGCAGCATAGCCGGGACAGGGGGCACTGAAGCTTTCTTT CASSIAGTGGTEAFF
TRBJ2-2 TRBV2 13 NA NA TGTGCCAGCCCTCTAGCGCCCACCGGGGAGCTGTTTTTT CASPLAPTGELFF
TRBJ1-6 TRBV4-1 15 TRBD1 NA TGCGCCAGCAGCCAAGCCGGGACAGGGCATTCACCCCTCCACTTT CASSQAGTGHSPLHF
TRBJ1-1 TRBV3-1/TRBV3-2 14 NA NA TGTGCCAGCAGCCAGTCAGGATCTTCGGCTGAAGCTTTCTTT CASSQSGSSAEAFF
TRBJ2-7 TRBV15 17 TRBD1 NA TGTGCCACCAGCAGAGTCGGCGGGACAGGCATCCTGCACGAGCAGTACTTC CATSRVGGTGILHEQYF
TRBJ1-3 TRBV2 16 TRBD1 NA TGTGCCAGCAGTGAAGCCGGGACAGGCTCTGGAAACACCATATATTTT CASSEAGTGSGNTIYF
TRBJ2-3 TRBV4-2 16 TRBD2 NA TGTGCCAGCAGCCAAGATTGGGCGGGGGAGTCAGATACGCAGTATTTT CASSQDWAGESDTQYF
TRBJ2-2 TRBV11-2 16 TRBD2 once TGTGCCAGCAGCTCCCTGCCGGCGGGGGTTTACGGGGAGCTGTTTTTT CASSSLPAGVYGELFF
TRBJ1-1 TRBV5-1 16 NA NA TGCGCCAGCAGCTTAACAGGGTGGGAAAGGAACACTGAAGCTTTCTTT CASSLTGWERNTEAFF